This TCR beta chain was recorded in a study of blood T cell repertoires in COVID-19. For the study at large: From the United States, Italy and Spain came samples of acute and convalescent COVID-19.

Authors' analysis steps: Amplification with reference gene primers provided the estimates of nucleated cell counts. Sequencing was performed with immunoSEQ multiplex PCR; in TCRdb, only in-frame clones are kept and a portion is missing. V, J and clone size are those of that table, while D and trimming were read from the DNA. The data show under 100,000 clones, with approximately 87% seen just once and approximately 17% held by the top ten. This clone was detected only once. Germline values: CDR1 SEHNR, CDR2 FQNEAQ (reference sequence). This CDR3 contains 17 residues. The V and J ends lost 2 bases and 3 bases respectively, with 19 bases between them.

Material: peripheral blood. The sequence was obtained from a human donor in a cohort sampled during active COVID-19. This chain joins TRBV7-9 and TRBJ1-1; D uncertain. The CDR3 region is CASSLLHPRGFDTEAFF. Here the CDR3 DNA reads TGTGCCAGCAGCTTACTCCATCCGCGGGGATTCGACACTGAAGCTTTCTTT.